The rows below give T cell receptor beta chains drawn from one sample of a study of PD-1 blockade in classical Hodgkin lymphoma. Sequencing was performed with immunoSEQ multiplex PCR; in TCRdb, only in-frame clones are kept and a portion is missing. The sample includes about 41,000 clones, roughly 80% of them seen just once. The material sequenced was peripheral blood mononuclear cells (PBMCs), taken at baseline. The receptors here all came from a human donor with classical Hodgkin lymphoma. CDR3s include the opening cysteine and the closing phenylalanine or tryptophan. The order of the fields is V gene, CDR3 protein.

V gene: TRBV27
CDR3 protein: CASSTAGTGARGNTIYF

V gene: TRBV11-3
CDR3 protein: CASSLGGRLDTEAFF

V gene: TRBV11-2
CDR3 protein: CASSPGLTSSYNSPLHF

V gene: TRBV11-3
CDR3 protein: CASRTGPPSPLHF

V gene: TRBV19
CDR3 protein: CASNQQGAGNIQYF

V gene: TRBV6-5
CDR3 protein: CASSDRAYEQYF

V gene: TRBV11-1
CDR3 protein: CASSPGRGAPTTIYEQYF

V gene: TRBV19
CDR3 protein: CASSISLAYEQYF

V gene: TRBV28
CDR3 protein: CASSPMMGESQPQHF

V gene: TRBV9
CDR3 protein: CASSVAGGKGEQYF

V gene: TRBV7-2
CDR3 protein: CASSPIFGTEAFF

V gene: TRBV28
CDR3 protein: CASSSQGIQSGELFF

V gene: TRBV4-3
CDR3 protein: CASSQEGLAGAYTQYF

V gene: TRBV11-3
CDR3 protein: CASSLGRQATNEKLFF

V gene: TRBV16
CDR3 protein: CASSQSSRGNGAFF

V gene: TRBV7-7
CDR3 protein: CASSPAEGNEQFF

V gene: TRBV7-9
CDR3 protein: CASTLGFSGANVLTF

V gene: TRBV6-5
CDR3 protein: CASSYSSNQPQHF

V gene: TRBV28
CDR3 protein: CASSTRTGTDTQYF

V gene: TRBV6-5
CDR3 protein: CASSYFGQGTYEQYF

V gene: TRBV6-5
CDR3 protein: CASSLRGAANTEAFF

V gene: TRBV7-9
CDR3 protein: CASSPQFGGLPFF

V gene: TRBV11-3
CDR3 protein: CASSPVDGANVLTF

V gene: TRBV7-2
CDR3 protein: CASSLDIETQYF

V gene: TRBV7-9
CDR3 protein: CASSSTGSHEQYF

V gene: TRBV27
CDR3 protein: CASSEITGEMFSYEQYF

V gene: TRBV5-6
CDR3 protein: CASSYPQQSSPLHF

V gene: TRBV30
CDR3 protein: CAWTFGVPNEKLFF

V gene: TRBV7-3
CDR3 protein: CASSPSGNEQFF

V gene: TRBV7-9
CDR3 protein: CASSLQGTGVYYGYTF

V gene: TRBV7-3
CDR3 protein: CASSLQAGVEDTQYF

V gene: TRBV11-2
CDR3 protein: CASSLGQGPQEPQHF